This T cell receptor (beta chain) was sequenced during a study of T cell responses to AZD1222 COVID-19 vaccine. Generated by immunoSEQ multiplex PCR, the TCRdb table keeps only in-frame clones and is missing some. The sample holds about 140,000 clones, roughly 90% seen once. This clone was seen only a few times. Its antigen is not identified. Overall study findings and caveats: White British ancestry dominated among donors, who included more females, and clonal diversity was possibly underestimated. Across spike, vaccine-associated CD4 TCRs were found, dominant at 160-218 and 743-854.

Germline CDR1 and CDR2: LGHNA and YNFKEQ. V was pared by 0 bases and J by 9 bases, with 9 bases of the junction left unmatched. The CDR3 is made up of 16 amino acids. The TCR originated in an adult in good health. The chain links TRBV4-2 to TRBJ2-7; 12 bases align to TRBD2. The source material was peripheral blood, sampled on day 0 of AZD1222 vaccination. The CDR3 region is CASSQDRGLAGHGQYF. CDR3 DNA sequence: TGTGCCAGCAGCCAAGATCGCGGACTAGCGGGACATGGGCAGTACTTC.